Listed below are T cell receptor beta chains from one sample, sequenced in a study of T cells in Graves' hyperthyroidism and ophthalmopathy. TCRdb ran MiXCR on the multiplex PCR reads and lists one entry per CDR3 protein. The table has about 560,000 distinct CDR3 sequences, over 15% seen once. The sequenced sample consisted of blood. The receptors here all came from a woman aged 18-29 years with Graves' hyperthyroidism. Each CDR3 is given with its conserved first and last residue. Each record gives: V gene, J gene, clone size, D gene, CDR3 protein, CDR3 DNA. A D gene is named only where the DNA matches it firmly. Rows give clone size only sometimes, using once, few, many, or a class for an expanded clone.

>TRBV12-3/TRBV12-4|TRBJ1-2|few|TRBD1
CASSTIGQGASYGYTF
TGTGCCAGCAGTACCATCGGGCAGGGGGCAAGCTATGGCTACACCTTC
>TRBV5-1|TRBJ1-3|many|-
CASSPGTTGNTIYF
TGCGCCAGCAGCCCCGGGACAACTGGAAACACCATATATTTT
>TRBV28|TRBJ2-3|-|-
CASIAADTQYF
TGTGCCAGCATTGCGGCAGATACGCAGTATTTT
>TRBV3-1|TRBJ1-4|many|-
CASSQDSGLGEKLFF
TGTGCCAGCAGCCAAGATTCCGGGTTGGGTGAAAAACTGTTTTTT
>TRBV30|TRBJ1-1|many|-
CAWKRDFNPNTEAFF
TGTGCCTGGAAGAGGGACTTCAACCCGAACACTGAAGCTTTCTTT
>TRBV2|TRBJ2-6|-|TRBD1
CAGEDRGRTGANVLTF
TGTGCCGGCGAAGACAGGGGGCGGACTGGGGCCAACGTCCTGACTTTC
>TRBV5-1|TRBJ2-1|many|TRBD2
CASSLVVAGGSDEQFF
TGCGCCAGCAGCTTGGTGGTAGCGGGGGGGAGCGATGAGCAGTTCTTC
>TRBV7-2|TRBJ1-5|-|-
CASSLLESNQPQHF
TGTGCCAGCAGCTTACTGGAGAGCAATCAGCCCCAGCATTTT
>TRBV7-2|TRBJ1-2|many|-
CASSLAWNGLSGYTF
TGTGCCAGCAGCTTAGCCTGGAACGGTCTCTCCGGCTACACCTTC
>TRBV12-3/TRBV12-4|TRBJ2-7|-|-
CASSPPPGEGYEQYF
TGTGCCAGCAGCCCACCCCCAGGGGAGGGCTACGAGCAGTACTTC
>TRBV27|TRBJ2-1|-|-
CATATVSYNEQFF
TGTGCCACCGCGACGGTATCCTACAATGAGCAGTTCTTC
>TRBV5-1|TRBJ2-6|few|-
CASSLEQTHSGANVLTF
TGCGCCAGCAGCTTGGAACAGACCCACTCTGGGGCCAACGTCCTGACTTTC
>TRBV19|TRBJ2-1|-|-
CASSSMGDNEQFF
TGTGCCAGTAGTTCGATGGGGGACAATGAGCAGTTCTTC
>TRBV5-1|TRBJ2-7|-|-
CASSFPGTRGSEQYF
TGCGCCAGCAGCTTCCCAGGGACAAGGGGGAGCGAGCAGTACTTC
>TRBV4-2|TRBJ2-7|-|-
CASSQEEWNEQYF
TGTGCCAGCAGCCAAGAAGAGTGGAACGAGCAGTACTTC
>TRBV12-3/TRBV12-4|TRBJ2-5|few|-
CASSLAQGDRETQYF
TGTGCCAGCAGCTTGGCACAGGGAGATCGGGAGACCCAGTACTTC
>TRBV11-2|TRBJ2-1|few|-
CASSLVLDYNEQFF
TGTGCCAGCAGCTTAGTCCTGGATTACAATGAGCAGTTCTTC
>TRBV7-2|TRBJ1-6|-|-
CASSSMGRSSPLHF
TGTGCCAGCAGCTCCATGGGTCGTAGTTCACCCCTCCACTTT
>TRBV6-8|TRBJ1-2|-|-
CASSWTRNYGYTF
TGTGCCAGCAGTTGGACGAGGAACTATGGCTACACCTTC
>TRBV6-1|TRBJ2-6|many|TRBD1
CASSVEQGASGANVLTF
TGTGCCAGCAGCGTTGAACAGGGGGCCTCTGGGGCCAACGTCCTGACTTTC
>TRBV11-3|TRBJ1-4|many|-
CASSMRNNEKLFF
TGTGCCAGCAGCATGAGGAATAATGAAAAACTGTTTTTT
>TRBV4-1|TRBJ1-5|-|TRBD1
CASSPNRGGQPQHF
TGCGCCAGCAGCCCTAACAGGGGCGGTCAGCCCCAGCATTTT
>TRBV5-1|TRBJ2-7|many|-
CASSLELVMDEQYF
TGCGCCAGCAGCTTGGAACTGGTGATGGACGAGCAGTACTTC
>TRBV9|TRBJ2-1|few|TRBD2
CASSVWGGGAGVRNEQFF
TGTGCCAGCAGCGTATGGGGCGGGGGGGCCGGAGTACGCAATGAGCAGTTCTTC
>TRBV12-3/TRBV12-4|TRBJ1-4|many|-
CASSPDRGNNEKLFF
TGTGCCAGCAGTCCCGACCGGGGAAACAATGAAAAACTGTTTTTT
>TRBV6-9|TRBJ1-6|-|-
CASSYVRDSPLHF
TGTGCCAGCAGTTACGTAAGGGATTCACCCCTCCACTTT
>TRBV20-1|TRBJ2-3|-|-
CSEWSKITDTQYF
TGCAGTGAGTGGTCTAAGATCACAGATACGCAGTATTTT
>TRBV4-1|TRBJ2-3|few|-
CASSAHRDFTQYF
TGCGCCAGCAGCGCCCACCGGGACTTTACGCAGTATTTT
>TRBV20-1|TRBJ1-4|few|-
CSARDNSATNEKLFF
TGCAGTGCTAGAGATAACAGTGCAACTAATGAAAAACTGTTTTTT
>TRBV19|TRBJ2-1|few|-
CASNQEGFYNEQFF
TGTGCCAGTAATCAAGAGGGTTTCTACAATGAGCAGTTCTTC
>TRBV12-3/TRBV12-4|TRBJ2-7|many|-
CASSRRTGEQYF
TGTGCCAGCAGCCGTCGGACGGGAGAGCAGTACTTC
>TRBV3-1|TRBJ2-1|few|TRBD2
CASRGTSDNDNEQFF
TGTGCCAGCAGGGGTACTAGCGACAACGACAATGAGCAGTTCTTC
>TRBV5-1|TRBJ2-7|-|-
CASSPVGGGLYEQYF
TGCGCCAGCAGCCCGGTTGGAGGGGGGCTCTACGAGCAGTACTTC
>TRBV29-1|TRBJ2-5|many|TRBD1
CSVGYRGGETQYF
TGCAGCGTTGGGTACAGGGGCGGCGAGACCCAGTACTTC
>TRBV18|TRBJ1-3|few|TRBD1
CASSRDRTRDTIYF
TGTGCCAGCTCACGGGACAGGACTCGGGACACCATATATTTT
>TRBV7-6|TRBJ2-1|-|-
CASSSPPRGASYNEQFF
TGTGCCAGCAGCTCCCCTCCTAGGGGGGCGTCCTACAATGAGCAGTTCTTC
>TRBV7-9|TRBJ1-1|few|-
CASSLAESVNTEAFF
TGTGCCAGCAGCTTAGCGGAATCAGTGAACACTGAAGCTTTCTTT
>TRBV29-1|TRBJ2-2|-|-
CSVPGTTGELFF
TGCAGCGTTCCGGGGACCACCGGGGAGCTGTTTTTT
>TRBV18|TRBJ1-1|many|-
CASSPTTGLGEAFF
TGTGCCAGCTCACCAACCACAGGGCTGGGTGAAGCTTTCTTT
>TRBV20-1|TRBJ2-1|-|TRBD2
CSAIKGTSGFNEQFF
TGCAGTGCTATAAAAGGGACTAGCGGATTCAATGAGCAGTTCTTC
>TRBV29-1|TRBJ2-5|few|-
CSVVSMGETQYF
TGCAGCGTTGTAAGCATGGGGGAGACCCAGTACTTC
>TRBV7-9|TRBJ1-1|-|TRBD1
CASSYPTQGVNTEAFF
TGTGCCAGCAGCTACCCTACTCAGGGGGTGAACACTGAAGCTTTCTTT
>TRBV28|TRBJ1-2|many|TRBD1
CASRPGTGNTYGYTF
TGTGCCAGCAGACCCGGGACAGGGAACACCTATGGCTACACCTTC
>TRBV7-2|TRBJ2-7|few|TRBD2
CASSFKVAGGPGGQYF
TGTGCCAGCAGCTTCAAGGTAGCGGGAGGGCCGGGAGGGCAGTACTTC
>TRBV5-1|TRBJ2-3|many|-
CASSDGPGTRGDTQYF
TGCGCCAGCAGCGATGGTCCCGGGACCAGAGGGGATACGCAGTATTTT
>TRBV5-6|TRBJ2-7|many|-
CASSVFASGSYEQYF
TGTGCCAGCAGCGTCTTCGCATCTGGGTCCTACGAGCAGTACTTC
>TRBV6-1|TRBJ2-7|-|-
CASRRSGTASYEQYF
TGTGCCAGCCGACGCTCCGGGACGGCGTCCTACGAGCAGTACTTC
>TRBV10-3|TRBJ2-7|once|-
CAISDKTYEQYF
TGTGCCATCAGTGACAAAACCTACGAGCAGTACTTC
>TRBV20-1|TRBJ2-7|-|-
CSARAIYEQYF
TGCAGTGCTAGGGCTATCTACGAGCAGTACTTC
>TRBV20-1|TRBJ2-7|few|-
CSARPRLGGGPREQYF
TGCAGTGCTAGGCCCCGGTTGGGGGGGGGGCCGAGAGAGCAGTACTTC
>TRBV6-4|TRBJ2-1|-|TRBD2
CASSYERGVYNEQFF
TGTGCCAGCAGTTACGAGCGGGGGGTTTACAATGAGCAGTTCTTC
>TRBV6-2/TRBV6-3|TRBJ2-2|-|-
CASSNFRGGTNTGELFF
TGTGCCAGCAGCAACTTTCGAGGCGGAACGAACACCGGGGAGCTGTTTTTT
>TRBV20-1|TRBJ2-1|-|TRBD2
CSANTGLAKDAYNEQFF
TGCAGTGCTAATACCGGACTAGCGAAAGACGCCTACAATGAGCAGTTCTTC
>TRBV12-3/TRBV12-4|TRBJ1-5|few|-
CASSLMNAQHF
TGTGCCAGCAGTTTAATGAACGCCCAGCATTTT
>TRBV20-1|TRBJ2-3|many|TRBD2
CGRLAGLTDTQYF
TGCGGGCGACTAGCGGGTCTCACAGATACGCAGTATTTT